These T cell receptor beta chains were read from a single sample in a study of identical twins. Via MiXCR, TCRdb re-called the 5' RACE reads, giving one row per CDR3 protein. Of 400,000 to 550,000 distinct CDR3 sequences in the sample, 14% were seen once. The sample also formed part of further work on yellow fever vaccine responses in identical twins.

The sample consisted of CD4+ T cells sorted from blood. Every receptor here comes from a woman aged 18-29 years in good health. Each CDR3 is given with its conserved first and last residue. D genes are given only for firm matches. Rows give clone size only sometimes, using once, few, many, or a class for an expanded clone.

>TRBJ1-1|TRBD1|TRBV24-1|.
TGTGCCACCAGTGGACCGGGACAGGCTAACACTGAAGCTTTCTTT
CATSGPGQANTEAFF
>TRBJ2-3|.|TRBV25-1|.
TGTGCCAGCAGTAATAAAGGGGCAGGTACGCAGTATTTT
CASSNKGAGTQYF
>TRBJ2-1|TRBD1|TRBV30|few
TGTGCCTGGAGTCCCCTCGGGACAGGCAATGAGCAGTTCTTC
CAWSPLGTGNEQFF
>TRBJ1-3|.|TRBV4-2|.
TGTGCCAGCAGCCCTGATGGGACAAACTCTGGAAACACCATATATTTT
CASSPDGTNSGNTIYF
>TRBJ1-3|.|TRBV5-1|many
TGCGCCAGCAGCCCCCTGGCGGGAATCTCTGGAAACACCATATATTTT
CASSPLAGISGNTIYF
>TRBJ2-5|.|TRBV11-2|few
TGTGCCAGCACGTTGGCATTCCAAGAGACCCAGTACTTC
CASTLAFQETQYF
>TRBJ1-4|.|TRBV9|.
TGTGCCAGCAGCGTAGAACCTAATGAAAAACTGTTTTTT
CASSVEPNEKLFF
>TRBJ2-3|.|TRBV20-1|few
TGCAGTGCTACGTATCGGCAGGGGTTCACAGATACGCAGTATTTT
CSATYRQGFTDTQYF
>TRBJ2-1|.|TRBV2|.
TGTGCCAGCATGGTAAGGTACAATGAGCAGTTCTTC
CASMVRYNEQFF
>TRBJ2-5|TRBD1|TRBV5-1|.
TGCGCCAGCAGCGTACAGGGGCAGGAAGAGACCCAGTACTTC
CASSVQGQEETQYF
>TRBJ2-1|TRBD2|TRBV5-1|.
TGCGCCAGCAGCTTGGCCATTGGGACTAGCGGGAGCACTGAGCAGTTCTTC
CASSLAIGTSGSTEQFF
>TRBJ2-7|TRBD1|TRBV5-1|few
TGCGCCAGCAGCTTGAAGGGGGCAGGCTACGAGCAGTACTTC
CASSLKGAGYEQYF
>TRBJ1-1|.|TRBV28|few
TGTGCCAGCAGTTTCAATAACGAGTTTACTGAAGCTTTCTTT
CASSFNNEFTEAFF
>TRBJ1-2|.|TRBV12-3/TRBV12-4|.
TGTGCCAGCAGAAACAGGGAGGAGGGCTACACCTTC
CASRNREEGYTF
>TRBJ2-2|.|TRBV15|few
TGTGCCACCAGCAGAAAACGGGGGGCGATTTCGGGGGAGCTGTTTTTT
CATSRKRGAISGELFF
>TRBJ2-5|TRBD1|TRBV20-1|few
TGCAGTGCTAGACTTTTTGGGACAGGGGATGGAGAGACCCAGTACTTC
CSARLFGTGDGETQYF
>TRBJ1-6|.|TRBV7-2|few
TGTGCCAGCACCAGAGAGGGTCACTATAATTCACCCCTCCACTTT
CASTREGHYNSPLHF
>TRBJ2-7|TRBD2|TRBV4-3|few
TGCGCCAGCAGCCAAGGGAGCGGGGCCCCCTACGAGCAGTACTTC
CASSQGSGAPYEQYF
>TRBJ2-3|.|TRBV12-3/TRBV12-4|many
TGTGCCAGCAGTTTAAAGGTGTCTAGCACAGATACGCAGTATTTT
CASSLKVSSTDTQYF
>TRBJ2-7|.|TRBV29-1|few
TGCAGCGACCGGACGGAGTCCTACGAGCAGTACTTC
CSDRTESYEQYF
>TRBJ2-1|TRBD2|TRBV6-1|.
TGTGCCAGCAGCGACAGACTAGCGGGAGTCTACAATGAGCAGTTCTTC
CASSDRLAGVYNEQFF
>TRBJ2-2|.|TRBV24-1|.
TGTGCCACCAGTGATGTTGACCCTCTCGGGGGCGGGGAGCTGTTTTTT
CATSDVDPLGGGELFF
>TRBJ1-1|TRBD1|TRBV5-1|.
TGCGCCAGCGGCTGGGGGACAGGGGTTGCTGAAGCTTTCTTT
CASGWGTGVAEAFF
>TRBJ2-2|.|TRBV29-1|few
TGCAGCGCCTTAAAGGGGGGCACCGGGGAGCTGTTTTTT
CSALKGGTGELFF
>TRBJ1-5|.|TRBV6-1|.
TGTGCCAGCAGTGAAGCTGGGGCCGGGAGGGCCCAGCATTTT
CASSEAGAGRAQHF
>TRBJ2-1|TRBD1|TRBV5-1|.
TGCGCCAGCAGCAGAGCCGGGACAGGGGTTAGTAATGAGCAGTTCTTC
CASSRAGTGVSNEQFF
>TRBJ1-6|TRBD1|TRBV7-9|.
TGTGCCAGCAGCTCGGACAGGGGACGCAATTCACCCCTCCACTTT
CASSSDRGRNSPLHF
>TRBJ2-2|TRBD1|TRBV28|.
TGTGCCAGCAGCAGACAGGGGGCCCTATCGAACACCGGGGAGCTGTTTTTT
CASSRQGALSNTGELFF
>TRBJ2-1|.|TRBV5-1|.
TGCGCCAGCAGCTTGGGCCTGGTTAGGGAAAAGTCCTACAATGAGCAGTTCTTC
CASSLGLVREKSYNEQFF
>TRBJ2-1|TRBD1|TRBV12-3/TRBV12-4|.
TGTGCCTTCTGGAAGGGACAGGGAAGTCCGGGGGTCTCCTACAATGAGCAGTTCTTC
CAFWKGQGSPGVSYNEQFF
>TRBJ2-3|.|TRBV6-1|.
TGTGCCAGTGCAACGGCCAGCATCGGCACAGATACGCAGTATTTT
CASATASIGTDTQYF
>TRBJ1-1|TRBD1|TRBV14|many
TGTGCCAGCAGCCTTGGGGGACAGGGGTCGTACACTGAAGCTTTCTTT
CASSLGGQGSYTEAFF
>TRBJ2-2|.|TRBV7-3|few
TGTGCCAGCAGCCCGACACTTTCGAACACCGGGGAGCTGTTTTTT
CASSPTLSNTGELFF
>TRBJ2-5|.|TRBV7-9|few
TGTGCCAGCAGCTTAGTCGGACCAACGGAGAGGGAGACCCAGTACTTC
CASSLVGPTERETQYF
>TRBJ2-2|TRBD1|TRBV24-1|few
TGTGCCACCAGTGATCAATGGACAGGGGCGAACACCGGGGAGCTGTTTTTT
CATSDQWTGANTGELFF
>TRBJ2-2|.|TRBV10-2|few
TGCGCCAGCGCAGCGGGCCCGAACACCGGGGAGCTGTTTTTT
CASAAGPNTGELFF
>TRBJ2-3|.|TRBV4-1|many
TGCGCCAGCAGAGGGGACGGCTATTCTAGCACAGATACGCAGTATTTT
CASRGDGYSSTDTQYF
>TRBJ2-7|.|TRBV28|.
TGTGCCAGCAGTGCGACAGGTCCCTCGGGCGAGCAGTACTTC
CASSATGPSGEQYF
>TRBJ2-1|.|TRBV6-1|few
TGTGCCAGCAGTCCCTTCATCAATGAGCAGTTCTTC
CASSPFINEQFF
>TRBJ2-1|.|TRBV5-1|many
TGCGCCAGCAGCTTGACAGAATACAATGAGCAGTTCTTC
CASSLTEYNEQFF
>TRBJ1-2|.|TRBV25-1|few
TGTGCCAGCAGTGAATATAGGGCAAGAGGGGACGGCTACACCTTC
CASSEYRARGDGYTF
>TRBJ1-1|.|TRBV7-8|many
TGTGCCAGCAGCTTAGGAGGGATGCGGGACACTGAAGCTTTCTTT
CASSLGGMRDTEAFF
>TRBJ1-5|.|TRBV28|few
TGTGCCAGCAGTTTACGGGGTCAGCCCCAGCATTTT
CASSLRGQPQHF
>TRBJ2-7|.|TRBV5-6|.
TGTGCCAGCATTTCGAGCGGAACCTACGAGCAGTACTTC
CASISSGTYEQYF
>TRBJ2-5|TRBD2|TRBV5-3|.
TGTGCCAGGAGCCAGGGGACTAGCGGGAGGCGAGAGACCCAGTACTTC
CARSQGTSGRRETQYF
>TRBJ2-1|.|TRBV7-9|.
TGTGCCAGCAGCTTAGATGCGGGGAGCTCCTACAATGAGCAGTTCTTC
CASSLDAGSSYNEQFF
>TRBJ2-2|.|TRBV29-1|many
TGCAGCGCACGGACGGGATCACTTCCGAACACCGGGGAGCTGTTTTTT
CSARTGSLPNTGELFF